This T cell receptor beta chain appears in the sequencing data of a study of human T cells and chemical hapten exposure. This clonotype showed up many times. Time point denoted: pre-sensitization, week 0. Documented treatment: therapeutic diphenylcyclopropenone sensitization with weekly scalp DPC. Researchers extracted total RNA from unfractionated whole blood. It was the library that attached unique molecular identifiers to individual cDNA molecules. MiXCR was run by TCRdb on the RACE reads, yielding one entry per CDR3 protein. This table has 350,000 to 450,000 distinct CDR3 sequences, 5.1% appearing once. The origin of this receptor is a woman between 45 and 65 years old with alopecia areata. Some clones in this sample may be carry-over from other donors' samples. The specimen comprised whole blood, sampled in connection with sensitization to the hapten diphenylcyclopropenone (DPC).

The CDR3 nucleotides are TGTGCCAGCAGTCCCCGTGGTCTAGGGGTAGAGACCCAGTACTTC. It codes for CASSPRGLGVETQYF. V usage is TRBV28 and J usage is TRBJ2-5; TRBD1 might be the D (5 bases). The CDR3 contains 15 residues. The germline V and J ends were trimmed by 5 bases and 4 bases, with 17 bases remaining between them. CDR1 is MDHEN and CDR2 is SYDVKM in the germline V gene.